The rows below give T cell receptor beta chains drawn from one sample of a study of shared clonotypes between healthy human individuals. The data were produced by immunoSEQ multiplex PCR, yet TCRdb's version contains in-frame clones alone and is incomplete. The sample has 2,100,000 or so clones; 95% are singletons. The sample consisted of naive CD4+ T cells sorted from blood. These receptors were obtained from a man aged 18 to 29 in good health. CDR3s include the opening cysteine and the closing phenylalanine or tryptophan. The D gene is left open where the match is weak. Some rows have no size entry. The others give once, few or many, or a class for an expanded clone.

J gene: TRBJ2-5; clone size: once; D gene: NA; V gene: TRBV29-1; CDR3 protein: CSLTGLLQETQYF
J gene: TRBJ1-1; clone size: NA; D gene: NA; V gene: TRBV6-1; CDR3 protein: CASRVGREIYTEAFF
J gene: TRBJ1-1; clone size: NA; D gene: NA; V gene: TRBV18; CDR3 protein: CASSSVNTEAFF
J gene: TRBJ1-2; clone size: NA; D gene: NA; V gene: TRBV30; CDR3 protein: CAWSIQRPNYGYTF
J gene: TRBJ2-3; clone size: NA; D gene: NA; V gene: TRBV15; CDR3 protein: CATSRDAREWLDTQYF
J gene: TRBJ1-2; clone size: NA; D gene: NA; V gene: TRBV28; CDR3 protein: CASSTYPGPNYGYTF
J gene: TRBJ1-5; clone size: NA; D gene: TRBD1; V gene: TRBV6-1; CDR3 protein: CASLTGDQPQHF
J gene: TRBJ2-7; clone size: NA; D gene: NA; V gene: TRBV5-1; CDR3 protein: CASSIGSNYEQYF
J gene: TRBJ1-1; clone size: NA; D gene: TRBD1; V gene: TRBV25-1; CDR3 protein: CASSGRDRGGVLSEAFF
J gene: TRBJ1-2; clone size: NA; D gene: TRBD1; V gene: TRBV28; CDR3 protein: CASSLSGGPDYGYTF
J gene: TRBJ1-5; clone size: NA; D gene: TRBD1; V gene: TRBV2; CDR3 protein: CASSPWTGSQPQHF
J gene: TRBJ1-5; clone size: NA; D gene: NA; V gene: TRBV4-3; CDR3 protein: CASSQDGNQPQHF
J gene: TRBJ1-2; clone size: NA; D gene: NA; V gene: TRBV5-1; CDR3 protein: CASSLAGRALYGYTF
J gene: TRBJ1-3; clone size: once; D gene: TRBD1; V gene: TRBV6-5; CDR3 protein: CASRTTGNSGNTIYF
J gene: TRBJ2-7; clone size: NA; D gene: NA; V gene: TRBV13; CDR3 protein: CASSPPLEAYYEQYF
J gene: TRBJ2-6; clone size: NA; D gene: TRBD2; V gene: TRBV5-1; CDR3 protein: CASSLETSGRVFSGANVLTF
J gene: TRBJ1-2; clone size: NA; D gene: NA; V gene: TRBV6-1; CDR3 protein: CASSDPVAANYGYTF
J gene: TRBJ2-5; clone size: once; D gene: TRBD2; V gene: TRBV30; CDR3 protein: CAWSARGLGETQYF
J gene: TRBJ1-4; clone size: NA; D gene: TRBD1; V gene: TRBV28; CDR3 protein: CASSRQGGATNEKLFF
J gene: TRBJ1-3; clone size: NA; D gene: NA; V gene: TRBV6-6; CDR3 protein: CASSYGGSSGNTIYF
J gene: TRBJ2-5; clone size: NA; D gene: TRBD2; V gene: TRBV7-6; CDR3 protein: CASSLNPLAGQETQYF
J gene: TRBJ1-2; clone size: NA; D gene: NA; V gene: TRBV27; CDR3 protein: CASSLRGDYGYTF
J gene: TRBJ1-2; clone size: NA; D gene: NA; V gene: TRBV30; CDR3 protein: CAWSVSTANYGYTF
J gene: TRBJ2-1; clone size: once; D gene: TRBD1; V gene: TRBV5-1; CDR3 protein: CASSPRTGLFNEQFF
J gene: TRBJ1-1; clone size: NA; D gene: NA; V gene: TRBV19; CDR3 protein: CASSSSVNTEAFF
J gene: TRBJ2-5; clone size: NA; D gene: NA; V gene: TRBV2; CDR3 protein: CASTKLTIQETQYF
J gene: TRBJ2-1; clone size: once; D gene: NA; V gene: TRBV5-4; CDR3 protein: CASSENKVTNNEQFF
J gene: TRBJ1-1; clone size: NA; D gene: NA; V gene: TRBV9; CDR3 protein: CASSLGSRVAHTEAFF
J gene: TRBJ1-2; clone size: NA; D gene: TRBD1; V gene: TRBV4-1; CDR3 protein: CASSQEMDRVGGYTF
J gene: TRBJ2-1; clone size: once; D gene: TRBD2; V gene: TRBV10-3; CDR3 protein: CAISRLAGGDNEQFF
J gene: TRBJ2-7; clone size: NA; D gene: TRBD2; V gene: TRBV7-8; CDR3 protein: CASSSRVGFLAGGLSYEQYF
J gene: TRBJ2-1; clone size: once; D gene: NA; V gene: TRBV7-2; CDR3 protein: CASSFRRGNEQFF
J gene: TRBJ1-2; clone size: NA; D gene: NA; V gene: TRBV28; CDR3 protein: CASSLWQGDGYTF
J gene: TRBJ2-7; clone size: NA; D gene: NA; V gene: TRBV20-1; CDR3 protein: CSASRAYEQYF
J gene: TRBJ1-1; clone size: NA; D gene: TRBD1; V gene: TRBV6-6; CDR3 protein: CASQSVGQGAEAFF
J gene: TRBJ2-7; clone size: NA; D gene: NA; V gene: TRBV6-5; CDR3 protein: CASSSPDRGYEQYF
J gene: TRBJ1-6; clone size: NA; D gene: NA; V gene: TRBV7-2; CDR3 protein: CASSSGRNSPLHF
J gene: TRBJ1-4; clone size: NA; D gene: TRBD1; V gene: TRBV5-1; CDR3 protein: CASSLEGQRTEKLFF
J gene: TRBJ2-5; clone size: NA; D gene: NA; V gene: TRBV10-3; CDR3 protein: CAISGTIQETQYF
J gene: TRBJ1-5; clone size: NA; D gene: NA; V gene: TRBV2; CDR3 protein: CASNGEVSNQPQHF
J gene: TRBJ2-7; clone size: NA; D gene: NA; V gene: TRBV6-6; CDR3 protein: CASSYVQGTYEQYF
J gene: TRBJ1-5; clone size: NA; D gene: NA; V gene: TRBV7-8; CDR3 protein: CASSSTPPVGGVRPQHF
J gene: TRBJ2-7; clone size: NA; D gene: NA; V gene: TRBV10-3; CDR3 protein: CAISGTTSEQYF
J gene: TRBJ2-7; clone size: NA; D gene: TRBD1; V gene: TRBV6-1; CDR3 protein: CASKAGGSYEQYF
J gene: TRBJ2-7; clone size: NA; D gene: NA; V gene: TRBV28; CDR3 protein: CASNSGYHYEQYF
J gene: TRBJ1-5; clone size: NA; D gene: TRBD1; V gene: TRBV7-6; CDR3 protein: CASSPTVGAGGARPQHF
J gene: TRBJ1-2; clone size: NA; D gene: NA; V gene: TRBV29-1; CDR3 protein: CSYRPLPNYGYTF
J gene: TRBJ2-7; clone size: NA; D gene: NA; V gene: TRBV2; CDR3 protein: CASSYSETASSYEQYF
J gene: TRBJ2-6; clone size: NA; D gene: NA; V gene: TRBV5-1; CDR3 protein: CASSLAGTVVSGANVLTF
J gene: TRBJ2-3; clone size: NA; D gene: TRBD2; V gene: TRBV7-9; CDR3 protein: CASSSSGGTDTQYF
J gene: TRBJ2-3; clone size: NA; D gene: NA; V gene: TRBV6-5; CDR3 protein: CASRSSPTDTQYF
J gene: TRBJ1-5; clone size: NA; D gene: NA; V gene: TRBV7-8; CDR3 protein: CASSWGANLNQPQHF
J gene: TRBJ1-2; clone size: once; D gene: NA; V gene: TRBV2; CDR3 protein: CASSSARGVYGYTF
J gene: TRBJ1-1; clone size: NA; D gene: NA; V gene: TRBV28; CDR3 protein: CASSTPGPNTEAFF
J gene: TRBJ2-4; clone size: NA; D gene: NA; V gene: TRBV6-1; CDR3 protein: CASNTGPQGNIQYF
J gene: TRBJ2-1; clone size: NA; D gene: NA; V gene: TRBV4-1; CDR3 protein: CASSQDQGSSDRRGQFF
J gene: TRBJ1-2; clone size: NA; D gene: NA; V gene: TRBV19; CDR3 protein: CASSLVANYGYTF